Listed below are T cell receptor beta chains from one sample, sequenced in a study of T cells after yellow fever vaccination. From the 5' RACE reads, TCRdb called clonotypes with MiXCR, one entry per CDR3 protein. The table shows about 580,000 distinct CDR3 sequences, with approximately 16% occurring only once. Sequenced here: PBMCs, sampled 4 to 6 days after the first yellow fever vaccination. The source is a man in his late teens or twenties who received the YFV17D yellow fever vaccine. Both conserved end residues are part of each CDR3. A D gene is named only where the DNA matches it firmly. Size is omitted from some rows. Given values are once, few, many or a class for expanded clones.

TRBJ1-1,TRBV27,NA,TRBD1,CASSFYDREDEAFF,TGTGCCAGCAGTTTCTACGACAGGGAGGATGAAGCTTTCTTT
TRBJ1-1,TRBV7-6,NA,NA,CASSLVGRGTEAFF,TGTGCCAGCAGCTTAGTCGGCAGGGGCACTGAAGCTTTCTTT
TRBJ1-1,TRBV6-5,few,TRBD1,CASSYSRQGINTEAFF,TGTGCCAGCAGTTACTCCAGACAGGGGATTAACACTGAAGCTTTCTTT
TRBJ2-6,TRBV6-1,NA,NA,CASRDPLGSGANVLTF,TGTGCCAGCAGGGACCCGCTCGGCTCTGGGGCCAACGTCCTGACTTTC
TRBJ1-5,TRBV5-1,few,TRBD1,CASSLTGGGDNQPQHF,TGCGCCAGCAGCTTGACAGGGGGGGGTGACAATCAGCCCCAGCATTTT
TRBJ1-2,TRBV10-3,NA,TRBD1,CAISGTALDGYTF,TGTGCCATCAGCGGGACAGCCCTGGACGGCTACACCTTC
TRBJ2-7,TRBV3-1,few,NA,CASSQVPGETYEQYF,TGTGCCAGCAGCCAAGTGCCGGGCGAAACCTACGAGCAGTACTTC
TRBJ2-4,TRBV5-1,NA,TRBD1,CASSQGQGLNIQYF,TGCGCCAGCAGCCAGGGACAGGGGTTGAACATTCAGTACTTC
TRBJ2-2,TRBV4-1,NA,NA,CASSQDESGWAGELFF,TGCGCCAGCAGCCAAGATGAGAGCGGGTGGGCCGGGGAGCTGTTTTTT
TRBJ2-5,TRBV27,few,NA,CASSLDGEETQYF,TGTGCCAGCAGTTTAGATGGGGAAGAGACCCAGTACTTC
TRBJ2-6,TRBV20-1,many,NA,CSARDWALGVGANVLTF,TGCAGTGCTAGAGATTGGGCCCTGGGGGTTGGGGCCAACGTCCTGACTTTC
TRBJ2-3,TRBV4-2,few,NA,CASRKTEVDTQYF,TGTGCCAGCCGGAAAACGGAGGTTGATACGCAGTATTTT
TRBJ1-1,TRBV29-1,NA,NA,CSVGPGNTEAFF,TGCAGCGTTGGCCCAGGGAACACTGAAGCTTTCTTT
TRBJ1-6,TRBV20-1,NA,NA,CSARLGSGYSPLHF,TGCAGTGCGAGATTGGGGTCAGGATATTCACCCCTCCACTTT
TRBJ2-7,TRBV29-1,NA,NA,CSVEDGERGGSYEQYF,TGCAGCGTTGAAGATGGGGAAAGGGGGGGTTCCTACGAGCAGTACTTC
TRBJ2-3,TRBV2,NA,NA,CASSEEATDTQYF,TGTGCCAGCAGTGAAGAGGCTACAGATACGCAGTATTTT
TRBJ2-7,TRBV27,NA,TRBD2,CASSSLGGGEYEQYF,TGTGCCAGCAGTTCCCTTGGCGGGGGGGAATACGAGCAGTACTTC
TRBJ2-7,TRBV7-8,NA,NA,CASSLVRWFPFSYEQYF,TGTGCCAGCAGCTTAGTGCGGTGGTTTCCTTTCTCCTACGAGCAGTACTTC
TRBJ2-2,TRBV3-1,few,TRBD1,CASSHDREIGELFF,TGTGCCAGCAGCCACGACAGGGAAATTGGGGAGCTGTTTTTT
TRBJ2-7,TRBV20-1,few,NA,CSARIQNGQYF,TGCAGTGCTAGGATCCAAAACGGGCAGTACTTC
TRBJ2-7,TRBV28,NA,NA,CASSHPGRIDEQYF,TGTGCCAGCAGCCATCCGGGACGGATTGACGAGCAGTACTTC
TRBJ2-1,TRBV3-1,once,TRBD2,CASSHKILGTSDDEQFF,TGTGCCAGCAGCCACAAGATCCTAGGGACTAGTGACGATGAGCAGTTCTTC
TRBJ1-1,TRBV2,NA,TRBD1,CARAQGVNTEAFF,TGTGCCAGAGCTCAGGGGGTGAACACTGAAGCTTTCTTT
TRBJ2-3,TRBV20-1,NA,TRBD1,CSCGQGPGTDTQYF,TGCAGCTGTGGACAGGGCCCGGGCACAGATACGCAGTATTTT
TRBJ2-1,TRBV5-1,many,NA,CASSSTSGAGYEQFF,TGCGCCAGCAGCTCAACTTCAGGGGCAGGGTATGAGCAGTTCTTC
TRBJ1-1,TRBV5-1,many,NA,CASSFNSNTEAFF,TGCGCCAGCAGCTTTAATTCAAACACTGAAGCTTTCTTT
TRBJ2-7,TRBV20-1,NA,NA,CSAVKGGGFYEQYF,TGCAGTGCGGTCAAAGGGGGGGGTTTCTACGAGCAGTACTTC
TRBJ2-5,TRBV12-3/TRBV12-4,many,TRBD1,CASSQGEETQYF,TGTGCCAGCAGTCAGGGGGAAGAGACCCAGTACTTC
TRBJ2-2,TRBV5-1,NA,TRBD1,CATSLGTDNTGELFF,TGCGCCACCAGCTTGGGGACAGACAACACCGGGGAGCTGTTTTTT
TRBJ2-1,TRBV6-6,NA,NA,CASRQGMGEQFF,TGTGCCAGCAGACAGGGAATGGGTGAGCAGTTCTTC
TRBJ1-1,TRBV12-3/TRBV12-4,NA,NA,CASSAAFF,TGTGCCAGCAGTGCAGCTTTCTTT
TRBJ1-2,TRBV28,few,TRBD1,CASSSQGASGYTF,TGTGCCAGCTCTTCCCAGGGGGCGAGTGGCTACACCTTC
TRBJ1-1,TRBV30,few,NA,CAWSVFSGETEAFF,TGTGCCTGGAGTGTGTTCTCAGGGGAGACTGAAGCTTTCTTT
TRBJ1-1,TRBV4-3,NA,NA,CASRHGLGAKNTEAFF,TGCGCCAGCAGACACGGATTGGGTGCGAAGAACACTGAAGCTTTCTTT
TRBJ2-1,TRBV5-1,NA,TRBD2,CASSLGSSGGMPPFF,TGCGCCAGCAGCTTGGGTTCTAGCGGGGGGATGCCTCCGTTCTTC
TRBJ2-7,TRBV20-1,few,TRBD2,CSARPGLAPYEQYF,TGCAGTGCTAGACCGGGACTAGCGCCCTACGAGCAGTACTTC
TRBJ1-2,TRBV28,few,TRBD1,CASSFFRDRSGYTF,TGTGCCAGCAGTTTTTTTCGGGACAGGTCTGGCTACACCTTC
TRBJ2-7,TRBV6-1,few,NA,CASSPSFGGSYEQYF,TGTGCCAGCAGCCCAAGTTTCGGGGGATCCTACGAGCAGTACTTC
TRBJ2-7,TRBV3-1,NA,TRBD1,CASSRDRALTYEQYF,TGTGCCAGCAGCCGAGACAGGGCGCTTACCTACGAGCAGTACTTC
TRBJ2-2,TRBV5-1,NA,NA,CASSLRSDHTGELFF,TGCGCCAGCAGCTTGCGGTCGGACCACACCGGGGAGCTGTTTTTT
TRBJ2-5,TRBV5-1,few,TRBD2,CASSLGPAGRQETQYF,TGCGCCAGCAGCTTGGGACCAGCGGGGCGCCAAGAGACCCAGTACTTC
TRBJ1-6,TRBV18,NA,NA,CASSPPGRPGNSPLHF,TGTGCCAGCTCACCACCGGGTCGACCGGGTAATTCACCCCTCCACTTT
TRBJ1-4,TRBV5-1,NA,NA,CATSRWAGEKLFF,TGCGCCACCTCACGTTGGGCGGGCGAAAAACTGTTTTTT
TRBJ1-2,TRBV12-3/TRBV12-4,few,NA,CASRRREPGYTF,TGTGCCAGCAGGCGACGGGAGCCTGGCTACACCTTC
TRBJ2-1,TRBV7-3,once,NA,CASSLRGGADNEQFF,TGTGCCAGCAGCTTACGTGGGGGGGCAGATAATGAGCAGTTCTTC
TRBJ2-5,TRBV20-1,few,NA,CSARIAETQYF,TGCAGTGCTAGGATTGCGGAGACCCAGTACTTC
TRBJ1-5,TRBV29-1,NA,NA,CSVRTDSNQPQHF,TGCAGCGTTCGCACCGATAGCAATCAGCCCCAGCATTTT
TRBJ2-5,TRBV11-1,NA,TRBD2,CASSSPMTSGGALEETQYF,TGTGCCAGCAGCTCGCCTATGACTAGCGGGGGGGCCTTAGAAGAGACCCAGTACTTC
TRBJ2-1,TRBV12-3/TRBV12-4,NA,NA,CASSLSSAAALYNEQFF,TGTGCCAGCAGTTTAAGTAGCGCGGCCGCTCTCTACAATGAGCAGTTCTTC
TRBJ2-1,TRBV12-3/TRBV12-4,few,NA,CASKPRQAFLLINEQFF,TGTGCCAGCAAGCCTCGACAGGCCTTCCTGCTTATCAATGAGCAGTTCTTC
TRBJ2-5,TRBV4-3,NA,NA,CASSQGVLAGGQETQYF,TGCGCCAGCAGCCAAGGTGTACTAGCCGGGGGCCAAGAGACCCAGTACTTC
TRBJ2-5,TRBV7-9,NA,NA,CASSLRYQETQYF,TGTGCCAGCAGCTTAAGGTACCAAGAGACCCAGTACTTC
TRBJ2-3,TRBV5-1,NA,TRBD2,CASSLRASGGSTDTQYF,TGCGCCAGCAGCTTGCGGGCTAGCGGGGGAAGCACAGATACGCAGTATTTT
TRBJ2-6,TRBV7-9,NA,NA,CASSQGGSGASVLTF,TGTGCCAGCAGCCAGGGGGGATCTGGGGCCAGCGTCCTGACTTTC
TRBJ2-2,TRBV4-3,NA,NA,CASSQKGVTNTGELFF,TGCGCCAGCAGCCAGAAAGGGGTAACGAACACCGGGGAGCTGTTTTTT